The T cell receptor beta chain under discussion was sequenced for a study of T cells in Graves' hyperthyroidism and ophthalmopathy. The CDR3 covers 15 residues. The ends were cut back, 1 base at V and 2 bases at J, with 11 bases in the middle. CDR1 and CDR2 from the germline V gene are MNHEY and SVGEGT. General study points: Most expanded thyroid clonotypes above 0.001 recurred in blood.

Note on this clonotype: The antigen remains unidentified.

Active moderate-to-severe ophthalmopathy, Clinical Activity Score at least 3, NOSPECS at least 4, under 3 months' duration. Exclusion criteria comprised uncontrolled infection, other autoimmune disease, pregnancy or lactation. Thyroid ultrasound, orbital computed tomography, clinical symptoms, and serum thyroxine and TRAb underpinned diagnoses. Amplified TCR beta CDR3 regions came from RNA transcripts. Initially, a first-round RT-PCR of the TCR CDR3 employed the HTBI primer set. In TCRdb, the multiplex PCR reads were re-called with MiXCR into one record per CDR3 protein. The sample consists of roughly 400,000 distinct CDR3 sequences, over 13% of them appearing once.

The receptor's source is a man aged 45-65 years with Graves' ophthalmopathy. What was sequenced was blood. The rearrangement links TRBV6-2 or TRBV6-3 to TRBJ2-5, with D possibly being TRBD1 or TRBD2 (6 bases each). The CDR3 DNA sequence: TGTGCCAGCAGTTACTTGGGGGGCCAGCAAGAGACCCAGTACTTC. Protein product: CASSYLGGQQETQYF.